This T cell receptor beta chain was profiled in a study of shared clonotypes between healthy human individuals. For the study at large: Every donor yielded three CD4 naive, three CD4 memory, two CD8 naive and one CD8 memory plate.

TCRdb's copy holds only in-frame clones and misses some; the assay was immunoSEQ multiplex PCR. The table has a few million clones, 85% to 95% seen once. The CDR3 has 12 amino acids. V lost 5 bases to trimming and J lost 7 bases; unmatched junction nucleotides: 6. Looked up from germline, CDR1 is SGHDT and CDR2 is YYEEEE. The chain couples TRBV5-6 to TRBJ2-7, with TRBD1 matching 7 bases. The material sequenced was naive CD4+ T cells sorted from blood. Subset noted: CD45RA+ positively selected. The TCR sequence derives from a man aged 18 to 30 in good health. The CDR3 spells CASSQQGKEQYF. The CDR3 DNA sequence: TGTGCCAGCAGTCAACAGGGGAAGGAGCAGTACTTC.